Following are 20 T cell receptor beta chains from one sample sequenced in a study of OX40 agonist ivuxolimab in advanced cancers. The library was prepared using the immunoSEQ multiplex PCR assay. TCRdb obtained this table from immuneACCESS and retained in-frame rearrangements with V and J assigned. These tables miss some clones; where compared with another copy, unresolved V genes account for less than half of the shortfall, and the remainder is unexplained. The sample has roughly 66,000 clones on record, nearly 90% of them singletons. The ten most abundant clones make up about 1.3% of the sample. Sequencing was performed on CD4+ or CD8+ T cells sorted from blood, taken in a trial of the OX40 agonist ivuxolimab. The receptors originated from an adult with an advanced solid tumor such as melanoma, head and neck, liver or kidney cancer.

The chain is built from TRBV11-1 and TRBJ2-4; D is unresolved. CDR3 length equals 13 residues. V lost 6 bases to trimming and J lost 9 bases, with 15 bases between them. Per germline, CDR1 SGHAT and CDR2 FQDESV (reference sequence). The CDR3 is CASRPQTEGIQYF. For the CDR3, the DNA is TGTGCCAGCAGGCCGCAAACCGAAGGCATTCAGTACTTC.

The gene calls are TRBV27 and TRBJ2-7; D uncertain. In germline, CDR1 is MNHEY, CDR2 SMNVEV (reference sequence). The CDR3 length is 14 residues. V gave up 5 bases and J gave up 2 bases, with 13 bases separating them. The CDR3, as DNA: TGTGCCAGCAGTCCAGCTCCCGGAGCCTACGAGCAGTACTTC. It is translated as CASSPAPGAYEQYF.

V usage is TRBV30 and J usage is TRBJ2-6; D uncertain. The V gene lost 2 bases and the J gene lost 2 bases, with 7 bases spanning the gap. The CDR3 is 14 amino acids. Per germline, CDR1 GTSNPN and CDR2 SVGIG (reference sequence). This chain's CDR3 is CAWSLSTGANVLTF. The CDR3 DNA reads TGTGCCTGGAGTTTAAGCACTGGGGCCAACGTCCTGACTTTC. The full variable domain, rest sourced from reference TRBV30 and TRBJ2-6, is SQTIHQWPATLVQPVGSPLSLECTVEGTSNPNLYWYRQAAGRGLQLLFYSVGIGQISSEVPQNLSASRPQDRQFILSSKKLLLSDSGFYLCAWSLSTGANVLTFGAGSRLTVL.

This clone was recorded once. V is TRBV28 and J is TRBJ2-7; tentatively, D is TRBD2 (6 bases). Germline lookup yields CDR1 MDHEN and CDR2 SYDVKM. The CDR3 covers 12 residues. V gave up 8 bases and J gave up 3 bases, with 11 bases separating them. In nucleotides, the CDR3 is TGTGCCAGCCAGCGGGCGGGCTACGAGCAGTACTTC. As protein: CASQRAGYEQYF. The whole variable domain, filled in from reference TRBV28 and TRBJ2-7, reads DVKVTQSSRYLVKRTGEKVFLECVQDMDHENMFWYRQDPGLGLRLIYFSYDVKMKEKGDIPEGYSVSREKKERFSLILESASTNQTSMYLCASQRAGYEQYFGPGTRLTVT.

The rearrangement uses TRBV9 and TRBJ1-2; 7 bases agree with TRBD1. CDR3 length: 15 amino acids. V gave up 4 bases and J gave up 2 bases; unmatched junction bases: 8. Germline CDR1 reads SGDLS; CDR2 reads YYNGEE. This chain's CDR3 is CASSSGGGENYGYTF. Written as DNA, the CDR3 is TGTGCCAGCAGCTCAGGGGGAGGGGAGAACTATGGCTACACCTTC.

The chain uses TRBV6-5 and TRBJ1-4; 7 bases fit TRBD1. Germline assignment: CDR1 MNHEY and CDR2 SVGAGI. The CDR3 length is 15 residues. J was trimmed by 8 bases and V by 0 bases; bases with no gene match: 6. CDR3 nucleotide sequence: TGTGCCAGCAGTTACTCTACAGGGGTTGGCGAAAAACTGTTTTTT. This gives the protein CASSYSTGVGEKLFF.

Here the CDR3 DNA reads TGTGCCAGTAGTATAGTGGCAGCTAGCACAGATACGCAGTATTTT. This translates into CASSIVAASTDTQYF. V usage is TRBV19 and J usage is TRBJ2-3; D gene ambiguous. This CDR3 region has 15 residues. Per the germline V gene, CDR1 is LNHDA and CDR2 is SQIVND (reference sequence). The V end was cut by 1 base, the J end by 0 bases, with 8 bases between.

The V and J genes are TRBV29-1 and TRBJ1-2; 8 bases are a match to TRBD1. This CDR3 has 13 amino acids. V shed 5 bases and J 0 bases; nucleotides not matched to a gene: 2. Germline loops: CDR1 SQVTM, CDR2 ANQGSEA. CDR3 coding DNA: TGCAGCGTTCGGACAGGGACTAACTATGGCTACACCTTC. This codes for CSVRTGTNYGYTF. The full variable domain, its missing parts supplied by reference TRBV29-1 and TRBJ1-2, is SAVISQKPSRDICQRGTSLTIQCQVDSQVTMMFWYRQQPGQSLTLIATANQGSEATYESGFVIDKFPISRPNLTFSTLTVSNMSPEDSSIYLCSVRTGTNYGYTFGSGTRLTVV.

The gene calls are TRBV5-1 and TRBJ2-1; 11 bases align to TRBD2. Per germline, CDR1 SGHRS and CDR2 YFSETQ. V lost 2 bases, J lost 1 base, and 8 bases stayed unmatched. The CDR3 is made up of 18 amino acids. This CDR3 reads CASSFGLAGGGSYNEQFF. The CDR3 DNA sequence: TGCGCCAGCAGCTTTGGACTAGCGGGCGGCGGGTCCTACAATGAGCAGTTCTTC.

The V call is TRBV7-9, the J call TRBJ2-1; D gene uncertain. CDR3 length: 11 residues. Trimming shortened V by 5 bases and J by 6 bases, and 5 bases separated the two germline ends. Germline CDR1 and CDR2: SEHNR and FQNEAQ (reference sequence). The CDR3 reads CASSRSNEQFF. CDR3 DNA sequence: TGTGCCAGCAGCCGCTCCAATGAGCAGTTCTTC. The variable domain in full, completed from reference TRBV7-9 and TRBJ2-1, reads DTGVSQNPRHKITKRGQNVTFRCDPISEHNRLYWYRQTLGQGPEFLTYFQNEAQLEKSRLLSDRFSAERPKGSFSTLEIQRTEQGDSAMYLCASSRSNEQFFGPGTRLTVL.

This chain links TRBV11-2 with TRBJ2-1, with 8 bases that match TRBD1. CDR1 and CDR2 (germline): SGHAT, FQNNGV. The length of the CDR3 is 15 residues. V lost 1 base, J lost 7 bases, and 6 bases stayed unmatched. CDR3 in amino acids: CASSLAVQGVNEQFF. The CDR3 nucleotides are TGTGCCAGCAGCTTAGCTGTACAGGGGGTGAATGAGCAGTTCTTC.

V gene TRBV7-3 combines with J gene TRBJ2-3; possible D gene TRBD1, 5 bases. V lost 5 bases and J 0 bases, leaving 9 bases between the germline ends. The germline gives CDR1 SGHTA, CDR2 FQGTGA. The CDR3 contains 14 residues. CDR3 sequence (DNA): TGTGCCAGCAGCACAGGATGGAGCACAGATACGCAGTATTTT. It is translated as CASSTGWSTDTQYF. The full variable domain, rest sourced from reference TRBV7-3 and TRBJ2-3, is GAGVSQTPSNKVTEKGKYVELRCDPISGHTALYWYRQSLGQGPEFLIYFQGTGAADDSGLPNDRFFAVRPEGSVSTLKIQRTERGDSAVYLCASSTGWSTDTQYFGPGTRLTVL.

The CDR3 protein is CASSRPEGLSTDTQYF. For the CDR3, the DNA is TGCGCCAGCAGCCGACCCGAGGGACTGAGCACAGATACGCAGTATTTT. This chain uses TRBV4-1 with TRBJ2-3; TRBD2 might be the D (6 bases). The CDR3 length is 16 residues. Germline lookup yields CDR1 MGHRA and CDR2 YSYEKL. Trimming stripped 4 bases from V and 0 bases from J, with 14 bases between.

V is TRBV30 and J is TRBJ1-6; no definite D call. V was shortened by 7 bases and J by 4 bases, with 11 bases between the two germline ends. Germline V gene sequence: CDR1 GTSNPN, CDR2 SVGIG (reference sequence). CDR3 length: 13 amino acids. The CDR3 region is CAFSRDYNSPLHF. In nucleotides, the CDR3 is TGTGCCTTCTCCCGGGATTATAATTCACCCCTCCACTTT.

The chain recombines TRBV4-2 with TRBJ2-5; TRBD1 might be the D (6 bases). V was shortened by 1 base and J by 0 bases, with 9 bases between the two germline ends. There are 15 residues in the CDR3. The germline V gene encodes CDR1 LGHNA and CDR2 YNFKEQ. CDR3 region: CASSQGGRDQETQYF. CDR3 coding DNA: TGTGCCAGCAGCCAAGGGGGGCGGGACCAAGAGACCCAGTACTTC.

This clone was counted once. The chain employs TRBV5-5 and TRBJ1-4; D remains unclear. Trimming pared 0 bases from V and 8 bases from J, leaving 20 bases between. The CDR3 is 17 residues long. Germline lookup yields CDR1 SGHKS and CDR2 YYEKEE (reference sequence). In nucleotides, the CDR3 is TGTGCCAGCAGCTTGGCCTTCAGATACGGACTTGGGGAAAAACTGTTTTTT. Its translation: CASSLAFRYGLGEKLFF. Based on the CDR3 plus reference TRBV5-5 and TRBJ1-4, the full variable domain is DAGVTQSPTHLIKTRGQQVTLRCSPISGHKSVSWYQQVLGQGPQFIFQYYEKEERGRGNFPDRFSARQFPNYSSELNVNALLLGDSALYLCASSLAFRYGLGEKLFFGSGTQLSVL.

This chain links TRBV19 with TRBJ2-3, with 7 bases matching TRBD2. The J segment lost 4 bases and the V segment lost 7 bases, leaving 11 bases of the junction unmatched. Germline V CDR1 and CDR2: LNHDA, SQIVND (reference sequence). The CDR3 loop spans 15 amino acids. Written as DNA, the CDR3 is TGTGCCAGTACTGATCTCGGGGGGAAGGCAGATACGCAGTATTTT. Amino acids: CASTDLGGKADTQYF.

The V call is TRBV6-6, the J call TRBJ1-1; D gene unclear. V shed 7 bases and J shed 4 bases, with 16 bases lying between them. The germline V gene encodes CDR1 MNHNY and CDR2 SVGAGI (reference sequence). The CDR3 length is 14 residues. CDR3 amino acids: CASTRLAGGTEAFF. As DNA, the CDR3 is TGTGCCAGCACCCGTCTAGCCGGTGGCACTGAAGCTTTCTTT.

Only one count was recorded for this clone. The chain employs TRBV19 and TRBJ2-4, with 7 nucleotides matching TRBD2. The V gene's germline CDR1 is LNHDA and CDR2 SQIVND (reference sequence). The junction had 1 base not matched to a gene; V was cut back by 7 bases and J by 1 base. CDR3 length: 13 residues. In DNA form, the CDR3 reads TGTGCCAGTACCGGGGGGGCCAAAAACATTCAGTACTTC. Translating it yields CASTGGAKNIQYF.

The V call is TRBV2, the J call TRBJ2-6; D gene ambiguous. Germline CDR1 and CDR2: SNHLY and FYNNEI. V lost 5 bases to trimming and J lost 3 bases, with 8 bases between them. This CDR3 comprises 14 residues. CDR3 protein: CASSLVLGANVLTF. CDR3 nucleotide sequence: TGTGCCAGCAGTCTGGTCCTTGGGGCCAACGTCCTGACTTTC. Supplemented by reference TRBV2 and TRBJ2-6, the full variable domain reads EPEVTQTPSHQVTQMGQEVILRCVPISNHLYFYWYRQILGQKVEFLVSFYNNEISEKSEIFDDQFSVERPDGSNFTLKIRSTKLEDSAMYFCASSLVLGANVLTFGAGSRLTVL.